This T cell receptor (beta chain) was captured by sequencing in a study of blood T cells in healthy people across ages (dated by TCRdb to 2015 to 2017). Broadly, across the study: In model experiments, template switching captured about one uniquely barcoded TCR beta cDNA molecule for every two T cells. Age-related changes in TCR beta repertoire diversity were measured in the study by deep sequencing normalized with unique cDNA molecular identifiers. The donors were split into four age groups: young (average around 15 years), middle-aged (39), aged (62) and long-lived (about 74). To avoid experimental bias, donors of different ages were spread randomly across the sequencing lanes. For two donors (one aged 18 to 30 and one aged 80 or older), the study analyzed two additional independent replicas of 1 million unique cDNA reads from the same blood draw.

Study-wide conclusions, independent of this receptor: Estimates of total diversity based on one million sequenced T cells were considered lower bounds and underestimates. A strong correlation was found between observed TCR beta diversity and the percentage of naive T cells measured by flow cytometry. Compared with the aged group, the long-lived group had more naive CD4+ T cells, fewer expanded clones and increased TCR diversity, suggesting age selection. As age increased, observed TCR beta diversity per million T cells dropped in a roughly linear way, and a significant reduction was already evident by age 40. The CMV infection status of donors was not known, potentially confounding age-related changes in expanded clonotypes. Since profiling was done on bulk unsorted PBMCs, naive and antigen-experienced compartments could not be conclusively compared.

Library preparation employed 5' RACE. Sequencing relied on an Illumina HiSeq 2500. A second PCR of roughly 7 to 12 cycles was run with a J-beta primer mix and a sample-barcoded 5' primer. Each TCR beta cDNA molecule received a unique molecular identifier from a template-switch 5' adaptor carrying 12 random nucleotides. Each sample yielded at least 3 million CDR3-containing paired-end reads. First-strand cDNA was synthesized from all RNA with the Mint cDNA synthesis kit, primed by a TRBC-specific oligonucleotide. After uracil-DNA glycosylase treatment, a first 18-cycle PCR used universal primers M1SS and BC2_uni_R on all cDNA. Processing in the source paper ran as follows. Normalization of each sample was performed by random selection of 1 million high-quality reads, each carrying a distinct molecular identifier. Instead of being binned into consensus sequences, reads with shared molecular identifiers were discarded. MiTCR, with a Q25 quality threshold and the strictest error-elimination algorithm, was used for CDR3 identification, clonotype clustering and error correction. A nonparametric unseen species model with Euler transformation was used to estimate lower-bound total TCR beta diversity. TCRdb applied fastp at Q25 and MiXCR to the public reads, then kept only in-frame beta chains. Every distinct CDR3 protein forms one entry, paired with its most common genes and DNA. TCRdb's processing, not the authors' own work, is the source of the V and J calls. Within this sample are over a million distinct CDR3 sequences, with under 45% of them counted one time only. Of the sample, over 15% falls within the top ten clones.

From the germline V gene, CDR1 is KGHSH and CDR2 is LQKENI. V is clipped by 2 bases and J by 5 bases, and the sequence between their germline boundaries is 13 bases long. There are 14 amino acids in the CDR3, from cysteine to phenylalanine inclusive. Only the CDR3 region is kept as DNA, spanning 42 bases read in frame from base 1. The donors were under 40 Caucasian individuals from Russia, aged 6 to 90 years, who were systemically healthy. Ten milliliters of peripheral blood were drawn from each donor into EDTA-treated Vacutainer tubes. PBMCs were isolated by Ficoll-Paque density-gradient centrifugation, with at least 6 million obtained per sample. Trizol reagent was used to extract total RNA from PBMCs, with at least 6 micrograms per sample. Naive CD45RAhigh/CD27high T cell percentages were measured by flow cytometry on a PBMC aliquot from every donor. Comment on this clonotype: The specificity of this receptor is unknown. The record has no base qualities; no much larger clone is one base away.

Recombination connected TRBV18 to TRBJ2-7; the D segment is perhaps TRBD1 or TRBD2, each sharing 5 matched bases. Material for sequencing was blood. The receptor was derived from a woman aged 60-75 years in good health. This receptor carries the CDR3 CASSPITGAHEQYF. The sequenced DNA is TGTGCCAGCTCACCAATTACCGGGGCTCACGAGCAGTACTTC.